What follows are 28 T cell receptor beta chains derived from one specimen sequenced in a study of T cells in localized non-small cell lung cancer. Sequenced by immunoSEQ multiplex PCR; TCRdb stores in-frame clones only, minus some. The profile shows about 91,000 clones, approximately 86% of them singletons. Sequences were derived from peripheral blood, sampled before any cancer treatment. These receptors came from a man aged 35-69 years with stage I squamous cell lung carcinoma.

Notes on this clone: One end of the junction fails to match germline, which may point to a read error. The V call is TRBV29-1, the J call TRBJ1-1; 7 bases fit TRBD1. Germline V gene sequence: CDR1 SQVTM, CDR2 ANQGSEA. There are 13 residues in the CDR3. CDR3 loop: CSARTGADTEVFF. The DNA of the CDR3 is TGCAGCGCTAGGACAGGAGCTGACACTGAAGTTTTCTTT.

This chain joins TRBV7-6 and TRBJ1-4; 7 positions agree with TRBD1. The V gene's germline CDR1 is SGHVS and CDR2 FNYEAQ. This CDR3 spans 19 amino acids. Unmatched junction bases numbered 10, after V lost 0 bases and J lost 0 bases. The CDR3 loop reads CASSLAEGAARATNEKLFF. In DNA form, the CDR3 reads TGTGCCAGCAGCTTAGCGGAGGGGGCAGCTAGAGCAACTAATGAAAAACTGTTTTTT.

The J gene is TRBJ1-2, the V gene TRBV5-4, with D possibly being TRBD1 (5 bases). Trimming shortened V by 4 bases and J by 4 bases, and 17 bases separated the two germline ends. The CDR3 runs to 15 residues. From germline, CDR1 is SGHNT and CDR2 YYREEE (reference sequence). DNA for the CDR3: TGTGCCAGCAGCCCCGGGGTGGGGCCCAGCTATGGCTACACCTTC. Protein sequence: CASSPGVGPSYGYTF.

The V and J genes are TRBV7-9 and TRBJ2-1; D is unclear. Looked up from germline, CDR1 is SEHNR and CDR2 is FQNEAQ (reference sequence). Trimming took 3 bases from V and 7 from J, leaving 10 bases between them. This CDR3 spans 13 amino acids. The CDR3 is CASSFHSLNEQFF. Here the CDR3 DNA reads TGTGCCAGCAGCTTTCACAGTCTGAATGAGCAGTTCTTC.

The chain carries TRBV7-8 and TRBJ1-2; D is ambiguous. This CDR3 is 14 amino acids long. V was trimmed by 1 base and J by 1 base, leaving 7 bases between them. Germline V gene sequence: CDR1 SGHVS, CDR2 FQNEAQ. In nucleotides, the CDR3 is TGTGCCAGCAGCTTAGGGACCCTTAACTATGGCTACACCTTC. This sequence encodes CASSLGTLNYGYTF.

This clone was recorded a few times. The chain uses TRBV10-3 and TRBJ2-7; perhaps TRBD2 as D (5 bases). CDR1 is ENHRY, CDR2 SYGVKD, per germline. This CDR3 is 14 amino acids long. V shed 0 bases and J shed 4 bases, with 10 bases lying between them. The CDR3 protein is CAISESRGDYEQYF. The CDR3 nucleotides are TGTGCCATCAGTGAGTCTCGGGGAGATTACGAGCAGTACTTC.

The J gene is TRBJ2-6, the V gene TRBV18, with 10 bases fitting TRBD1. Per the germline V gene, CDR1 is KGHSH and CDR2 is LQKENI. The CDR3 has 18 residues. V was clipped by 3 bases and J by 0 bases; unmatched bases: 5. The CDR3: CASSPEDRGSSGANVLTF. The CDR3 DNA follows: TGTGCCAGCTCACCGGAGGACAGGGGGAGCTCTGGGGCCAACGTCCTGACTTTC.

This chain links TRBV7-2 with TRBJ1-2; D is ambiguous. The V gene lost 2 bases and the J gene lost 2 bases, with 3 bases spanning the gap. The CDR3 has 12 amino acids. Germline values: CDR1 SGHTA, CDR2 FQGNSA. CDR3 region: CASSLMNYGYTF. The CDR3 region has the DNA TGTGCCAGCAGCTTAATGAACTATGGCTACACCTTC.

The gene calls are TRBV28 and TRBJ1-4, with 8 bases lining up with TRBD1. The V and J ends lost 7 bases and 6 bases, in that order; junction bases with no gene match: 4. The CDR3 has 13 amino acids. In germline, CDR1 is MDHEN, CDR2 SYDVKM. The CDR3 DNA is TGTGCCAGCACAGGGACAGGATATGAAAAACTGTTTTTT. It specifies CASTGTGYEKLFF. Supplemented by reference TRBV28 and TRBJ1-4, the full variable domain reads DVKVTQSSRYLVKRTGEKVFLECVQDMDHENMFWYRQDPGLGLRLIYFSYDVKMKEKGDIPEGYSVSREKKERFSLILESASTNQTSMYLCASTGTGYEKLFFGSGTQLSVL.

This rearrangement joins TRBV28 to TRBJ2-5, with D perhaps assigned TRBD1 or TRBD2 (6 bases each). This CDR3 contains 15 residues. Germline V CDR1 and CDR2: MDHEN, SYDVKM. The germline V and J ends were trimmed by 1 base and 5 bases, with 14 bases remaining between them. CDR3 nucleotides: TGTGCCAGCAGTTTATATGGGGGGCGCGAGGAGACCCAGTACTTC. The encoded protein is CASSLYGGREETQYF.

This clone was counted only a few times. The rearrangement uses TRBV19 and TRBJ2-7, with TRBD1 matching 7 bases. The germline V gene encodes CDR1 LNHDA and CDR2 SQIVND (reference sequence). The CDR3 runs to 13 residues. The J segment lost 3 bases and the V segment lost 2 bases, leaving 1 base of the junction unmatched. CDR3 protein: CASSIQGVYEQYF. Here the CDR3 DNA reads TGTGCCAGTAGTATACAGGGGGTCTACGAGCAGTACTTC.

The chain carries TRBV14 and TRBJ1-4; D unresolved. CDR1 is SGHDN, CDR2 FVKESK, per germline. Trimming removed 2 bases at V and 8 bases at J, with 15 bases between. The CDR3 covers 15 residues. The CDR3 spells CASSQFQRQGEKLFF. DNA for the CDR3: TGTGCCAGCAGCCAATTCCAACGGCAAGGGGAAAAACTGTTTTTT.

This clone has a single count. This rearrangement joins TRBV28 to TRBJ2-7, with D possibly being TRBD1 or TRBD2 (5 bases each). V gave up 4 bases and J gave up 2 bases, with 12 bases separating them. Germline V gives CDR1 MDHEN, CDR2 SYDVKM. The CDR3 has 14 residues. The CDR3, as DNA: TGTGCCAGCAGTTCGGGGACGGGTACCTACGAGCAGTACTTC. It translates to CASSSGTGTYEQYF.

In nucleotides, the CDR3 is TGCAGCGTTGTTGGATACCAAGAGACCCAGTACTTC. Its protein is CSVVGYQETQYF. The genes are TRBV29-1 and TRBJ2-5; D uncertain. This CDR3 has 12 amino acids. Germline CDR1 SQVTM, CDR2 ANQGSEA. V dropped 4 bases and J dropped 0 bases, with 6 bases sitting between them. Complete variable domain (other parts from reference TRBV29-1 and TRBJ2-5): SAVISQKPSRDICQRGTSLTIQCQVDSQVTMMFWYRQQPGQSLTLIATANQGSEATYESGFVIDKFPISRPNLTFSTLTVSNMSPEDSSIYLCSVVGYQETQYFGPGTRLLVL.

CDR3 amino acids: CASSPGLIVLSTDTQYF. CDR3 sequence (DNA): TGTGCCAGCAGCCCGGGACTCATTGTCCTTAGCACAGATACGCAGTATTTT. J is TRBJ2-3 and V is TRBV5-4, with D perhaps matching TRBD2 (6 bases). CDR1 and CDR2 (germline): SGHNT, YYREEE (reference sequence). Trimming removed 4 bases from V and 0 bases from J, with 18 bases in between. There are 17 residues in the CDR3.

The CDR3 here is CASRWRGGGSEKLFF. Here the CDR3 DNA reads TGTGCCAGCAGATGGAGGGGAGGGGGCAGTGAAAAACTGTTTTTT. The rearrangement links TRBV7-9 to TRBJ1-4; 7 bases align to TRBD1. This CDR3 spans 15 amino acids. The ends lost 6 bases at V and 7 bases at J; junction bases unmatched: 11. Germline V gives CDR1 SEHNR, CDR2 FQNEAQ (reference sequence).

The chain uses TRBV2 and TRBJ1-2; the match to TRBD1 covers 9 bases. CDR3 size: 13 residues. Germline V gene sequence: CDR1 SNHLY, CDR2 FYNNEI. V was pared by 6 bases and J by 7 bases, with 6 bases of the junction left unmatched. The CDR3 bases are TGTGCCAGCAGACAGGGGGCAAGGGGTGGCTACACCTTC. Its translation: CASRQGARGGYTF.

The chain's CDR3 is CASSYSGTGGSYTF. The CDR3 DNA reads TGTGCCAGCAGTTACTCGGGGACAGGAGGAAGCTACACCTTC. The chain joins TRBV6-5 to TRBJ1-2; 8 bases are a match to TRBD1. This CDR3 region has 14 residues. CDR1 is MNHEY and CDR2 is SVGAGI in the germline V gene. V trimming: 0 bases; J trimming: 9 bases; junction bases outside the gene matches: 6.

This chain connects TRBV6-1 to TRBJ1-2; the match to TRBD1 covers 7 bases. Germline values: CDR1 MNHNS, CDR2 SASEGT. The CDR3 sequence is 14 residues long. V shed 10 bases, J shed 1 base, and the junction held 9 bases outside the gene matches. The CDR3 DNA follows: TGTGCCACTATCTGGACAGGCTTTAACTATGGCTACACCTTC. As protein: CATIWTGFNYGYTF.

DNA of the CDR3: TGCGCCAGCAGCCAAAGTGGGGTGACAGGAAACACCATATATTTT. Encoded protein: CASSQSGVTGNTIYF. The chain couples TRBV4-1 to TRBJ1-3, with D hard to call. Trimming stripped 2 bases from V and 4 bases from J, with 12 bases between. The germline CDR1 and CDR2 sequences are MGHRA and YSYEKL. This CDR3 spans 15 amino acids.

The chain uses TRBV5-4 and TRBJ1-5; TRBD1 matches 7 bases. Germline CDR1 and CDR2: SGHNT and YYREEE (reference sequence). The CDR3 runs 15 residues. V shed 0 bases, J shed 2 bases, and the junction held 2 bases outside the gene matches. The CDR3 DNA sequence: TGTGCCAGCAGCTTGGACAGGGGCCGCAATCAGCCCCAGCATTTT. This codes for CASSLDRGRNQPQHF.

The CDR3 DNA is TGTGCCAGCAGGGGGAACACTGAAGCTTTCTTT. This sequence encodes CASRGNTEAFF. The chain is built from TRBV6-1 and TRBJ1-1; D is uncertain. The CDR3 runs to 11 residues. Germline CDR1 and CDR2: MNHNS and SASEGT. V was shortened by 6 bases and J by 1 base, with 3 bases between the two germline ends.

The chain is built from TRBV30 and TRBJ2-7; perhaps TRBD1 as D (5 bases). Trimming removed 0 bases at V and 3 bases at J, with 12 bases between. From germline, CDR1 is GTSNPN and CDR2 SVGIG (reference sequence). The CDR3 is 14 residues long. The CDR3 DNA sequence: TGTGCCTGGAGTGTACCTTACAGGCTCTACGAGCAGTACTTC. It codes for CAWSVPYRLYEQYF.

The chain recombines TRBV28 with TRBJ1-2; 10 bases match TRBD1. The germline V gene has CDR1 MDHEN and CDR2 SYDVKM. CDR3 length equals 15 residues. After removal of 7 bases from V and 4 bases from J, the junction contained 9 bases not matched to a gene. The CDR3 sequence is CASIARDRGIYGYTF. DNA of the CDR3: TGTGCCAGCATCGCCCGGGACAGGGGAATCTATGGCTACACCTTC.

The V and J genes are TRBV10-1 and TRBJ2-2; D is possibly TRBD1 (6 bases). The V end was cut by 5 bases, the J end by 7 bases, with 8 bases between. Germline V gene sequence: CDR1 WNHNN, CDR2 SYGVQD (reference sequence). The CDR3 is 12 amino acids. The CDR3 sequence is CASSNRDGELFF. CDR3 bases: TGCGCCAGCAGTAACAGGGACGGGGAGCTGTTTTTT.

V is TRBV2 and J is TRBJ1-1; 9 bases align to TRBD1. There are 14 residues in the CDR3. Germline CDR1 reads SNHLY; CDR2 reads FYNNEI. J was trimmed by 0 bases and V by 6 bases; bases with no gene match: 2. The DNA of the CDR3 is TGTGCCAGCAGGGGGACAGGGTTGAACACTGAAGCTTTCTTT. It translates to CASRGTGLNTEAFF.

The rearrangement links TRBV19 to TRBJ2-6, with D maybe TRBD1 (6 bases). The CDR3 runs 19 residues. V was shortened by 5 bases and J by 3 bases, with 23 bases between the two germline ends. The germline CDR1 and CDR2 sequences are LNHDA and SQIVND (reference sequence). The CDR3 is CASSWGRTQGGVGANVLTF. For the CDR3, the DNA is TGTGCCAGTAGTTGGGGGCGGACCCAAGGAGGCGTTGGGGCCAACGTCCTGACTTTC.

The chain is built from TRBV1 and TRBJ2-3; the table names TRBD1, a call not compared with the DNA. TRBV1 is flagged as a pseudogene. This CDR3 comprises 17 residues. CDR3: CTSSQEAEGAQSDTQYF. The DNA of the CDR3 is TGCACCAGCAGCCAAGAAGCTGAGGGGGCGCAGTCAGATACGCAGTATTTT.